A selection of T cell receptor beta chains follows, all from one sample in a study of shared clonotypes between healthy human individuals. Produced via immunoSEQ multiplex PCR; TCRdb's table is partial and in-frame only. The sample lists 2 million to 2.5 million clones, approximately 95% occurring once. Sequenced sample: naive CD4+ T cells sorted from blood. Receptors were obtained from a young man in good health. CDR3s include the opening cysteine and the closing phenylalanine or tryptophan. Fields, in order: J gene, D gene, clone size, V gene, CDR3 protein, CDR3 DNA. D genes are given only for firm matches. Not all rows give a size; the values are once, few, many and, for expanded clones, a class.

TRBJ1-3	.	.	TRBV6-1	CASNERSSGNTIYF	TGTGCCAGCAACGAGCGGAGCTCTGGAAACACCATATATTTT
TRBJ2-7	.	.	TRBV6-1	CASSVEKSSTYSYEQYF	TGTGCCAGCAGTGTAGAAAAAAGTTCTACGTACTCCTACGAGCAGTACTTC
TRBJ1-5	.	once	TRBV25-1	CASSERGPNNQPQHF	TGTGCCAGCAGTGAAAGGGGACCGAACAATCAGCCCCAGCATTTT
TRBJ2-2	.	.	TRBV6-1	CASSATRGGRDTGELFF	TGTGCCAGCAGTGCCACCAGGGGAGGTAGGGACACCGGGGAGCTGTTTTTT
TRBJ1-5	.	.	TRBV5-1	CASRSGSNQPQHF	TGCGCCAGCAGGAGCGGGAGCAATCAGCCCCAGCATTTT
TRBJ2-7	.	.	TRBV11-2	CASSSRRDWRQEQYF	TGTGCCAGCAGCTCACGGAGGGACTGGAGGCAAGAGCAGTACTTC
TRBJ2-2	TRBD2	.	TRBV2	CASWGRDANTGELFF	TGTGCCAGCTGGGGGAGGGACGCGAACACCGGGGAGCTGTTTTTT
TRBJ2-7	.	.	TRBV7-2	CASSLLAGTQAYEQYF	TGTGCCAGCAGCCTATTAGCCGGGACGCAAGCCTACGAGCAGTACTTC
TRBJ2-5	TRBD2	.	TRBV6-5	CASSRGGKIETQYF	TGTGCCAGCAGCCGGGGGGGGAAGATTGAGACCCAGTACTTC
TRBJ1-1	.	.	TRBV28	CASSLVFSTEAFF	TGTGCCAGCAGTTTAGTCTTTTCCACTGAAGCTTTCTTT
TRBJ1-3	.	once	TRBV5-6	CASSLWVTSGNTIYF	TGTGCCAGCAGCTTGTGGGTTACCTCTGGAAACACCATATATTTT
TRBJ2-5	.	.	TRBV10-2	CASSDLGQETQYF	TGCGCCAGCAGTGATTTGGGCCAAGAGACCCAGTACTTC
TRBJ2-2	.	.	TRBV19	CASSILQTANTGELFF	TGTGCCAGTAGTATCCTACAGACAGCGAACACCGGGGAGCTGTTTTTT
TRBJ2-7	.	.	TRBV5-4	CASSLEVGASYEQYF	TGTGCCAGCAGCTTGGAGGTGGGAGCGTCCTACGAGCAGTACTTC
TRBJ2-2	.	.	TRBV19	CASSIRGRGTGELFF	TGTGCCAGTAGTATAAGGGGCAGGGGCACCGGGGAGCTGTTTTTT
TRBJ1-5	.	.	TRBV12-5	CASGLVEGGNQPQHF	TGTGCTAGTGGTTTGGTTGAGGGGGGCAATCAGCCCCAGCATTTT
TRBJ1-2	.	few	TRBV2	CASPGTDQPGGGYTF	TGTGCCAGCCCCGGGACGGACCAACCTGGTGGTGGCTACACCTTC
TRBJ2-7	.	.	TRBV11-2	CASSLTSLSYEQYF	TGTGCCAGCAGCTTAACATCCCTCTCCTACGAGCAGTACTTC
TRBJ2-7	TRBD1	.	TRBV6-5	CASSRLTGGSYEQYF	TGTGCCAGCAGTCGATTGACAGGGGGCTCCTACGAGCAGTACTTC
TRBJ1-1	.	.	TRBV6-1	CASKGGPNTEAFF	TGTGCCAGCAAAGGGGGACCGAACACTGAAGCTTTCTTT
TRBJ1-2	TRBD1	.	TRBV6-6	CASSGQGTYGYTF	TGTGCCAGCAGCGGACAGGGTACCTATGGCTACACCTTC
TRBJ2-7	TRBD1	.	TRBV4-1	CASSRLTGYYEQYF	TGCGCCAGCAGCCGCCTGACAGGGTATTACGAGCAGTACTTC
TRBJ1-1	TRBD1	.	TRBV18	CASSPPGRTGTLINTEAFF	TGTGCCAGCTCACCACCGGGACGGACAGGGACCTTGATAAACACTGAAGCTTTCTTT
TRBJ2-3	.	.	TRBV10-3	CAAQTTDTQYF	TGTGCCGCCCAGACGACAGATACGCAGTATTTT
TRBJ1-6	.	.	TRBV18	CASSLEGISPLHF	TGTGCCAGCTCACTGGAAGGGATTTCACCCCTCCACTTT
TRBJ2-3	TRBD1	.	TRBV5-1	CASGVGDRDPDTQYF	TGCGCCAGCGGGGTTGGGGACAGGGACCCAGATACGCAGTATTTT
TRBJ2-4	.	.	TRBV6-5	CASSYTRVPAKNIQYF	TGTGCCAGCAGTTACACCAGGGTCCCAGCCAAAAACATTCAGTACTTC
TRBJ1-5	.	.	TRBV18	CASSPPMAGAGNQPQHF	TGTGCCAGCTCACCACCGATGGCGGGGGCGGGCAATCAGCCCCAGCATTTT
TRBJ1-1	TRBD1	.	TRBV5-1	CASSPWTGGGTGKEAFF	TGCGCCAGCAGCCCTTGGACAGGGGGAGGAACTGGGAAAGAAGCTTTCTTT
TRBJ2-3	.	.	TRBV9	CASSVGGDRNTQYF	TGTGCCAGCAGCGTAGGCGGGGATCGAAATACGCAGTATTTT
TRBJ1-1	.	once	TRBV15	CATSRQTGGGTEAFF	TGTGCCACCAGCAGACAAACAGGAGGCGGCACTGAAGCTTTCTTT